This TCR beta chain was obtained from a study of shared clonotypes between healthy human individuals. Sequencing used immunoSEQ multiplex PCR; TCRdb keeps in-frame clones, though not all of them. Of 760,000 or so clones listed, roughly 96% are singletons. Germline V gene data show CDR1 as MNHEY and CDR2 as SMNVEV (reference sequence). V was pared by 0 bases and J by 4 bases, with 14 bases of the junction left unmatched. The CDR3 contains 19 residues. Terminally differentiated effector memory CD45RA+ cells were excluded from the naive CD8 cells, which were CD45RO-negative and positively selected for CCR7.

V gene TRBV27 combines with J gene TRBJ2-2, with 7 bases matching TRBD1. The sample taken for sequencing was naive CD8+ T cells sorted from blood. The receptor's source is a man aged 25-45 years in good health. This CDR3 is CASSLSVRGRTAGTGELFF. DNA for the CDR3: TGTGCCAGCAGTTTATCCGTAAGGGGGCGCACCGCGGGCACCGGGGAGCTGTTTTTT.